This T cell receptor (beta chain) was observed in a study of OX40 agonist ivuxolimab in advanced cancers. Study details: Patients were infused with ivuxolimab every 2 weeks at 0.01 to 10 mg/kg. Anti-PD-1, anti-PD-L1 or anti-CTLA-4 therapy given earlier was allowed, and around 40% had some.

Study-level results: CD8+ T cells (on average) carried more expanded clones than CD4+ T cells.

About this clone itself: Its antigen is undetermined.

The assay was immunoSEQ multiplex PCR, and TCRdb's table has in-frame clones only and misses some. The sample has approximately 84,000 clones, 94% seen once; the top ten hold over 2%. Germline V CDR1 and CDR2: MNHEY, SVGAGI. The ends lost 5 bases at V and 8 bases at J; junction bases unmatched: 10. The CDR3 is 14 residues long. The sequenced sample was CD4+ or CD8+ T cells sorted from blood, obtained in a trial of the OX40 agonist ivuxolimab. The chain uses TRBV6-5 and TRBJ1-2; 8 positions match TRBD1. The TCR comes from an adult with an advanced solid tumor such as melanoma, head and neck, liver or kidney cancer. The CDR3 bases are TGTGCCAGCAGTACTGTGACAGGGGCGGCCGGCTACACCTTC. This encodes CASSTVTGAAGYTF.